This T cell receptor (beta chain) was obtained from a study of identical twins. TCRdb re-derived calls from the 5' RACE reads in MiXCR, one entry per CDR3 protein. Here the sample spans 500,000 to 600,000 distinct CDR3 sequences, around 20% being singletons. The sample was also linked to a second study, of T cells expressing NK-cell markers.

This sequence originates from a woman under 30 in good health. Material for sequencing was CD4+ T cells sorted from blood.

The CDR3 loop is CSARVGGKTEAFF. CDR3 nucleotide sequence: TGCAGTGCTAGAGTAGGGGGAAAAACTGAAGCTTTCTTT. The chain combines TRBV20-1 with TRBJ1-1; TRBD1 might be the D (6 bases). CDR1 and CDR2 (germline): DFQATT, SNEGSKA (reference sequence). V was pared by 1 base and J by 5 bases, with 11 bases between. There are 13 residues in the CDR3.